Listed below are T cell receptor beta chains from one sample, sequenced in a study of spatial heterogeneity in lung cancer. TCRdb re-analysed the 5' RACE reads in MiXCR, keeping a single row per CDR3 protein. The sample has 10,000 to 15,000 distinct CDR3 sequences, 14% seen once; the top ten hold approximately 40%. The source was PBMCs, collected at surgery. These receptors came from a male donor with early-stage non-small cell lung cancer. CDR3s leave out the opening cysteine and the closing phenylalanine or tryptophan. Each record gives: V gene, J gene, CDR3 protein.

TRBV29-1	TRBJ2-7	SALRTSGGASEQY
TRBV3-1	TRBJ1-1	ASSPLWGGNTEAF
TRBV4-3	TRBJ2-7	ASSPAAGTGGHIYEQY
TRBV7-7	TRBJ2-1	ASSTGTGDNEQF
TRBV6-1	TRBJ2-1	ASSERIAGTNNEQF
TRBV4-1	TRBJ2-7	ASSQGQLFEQY
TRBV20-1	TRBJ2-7	SAREGLRGEYEQY
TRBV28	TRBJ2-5	ASSLGGRVEETQY
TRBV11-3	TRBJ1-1	ASSLRAWTEAF
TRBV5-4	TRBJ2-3	ASSLVLGSTDTQY
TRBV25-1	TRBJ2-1	ASSELIAGDYNEQF
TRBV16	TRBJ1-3	ASSQQSSGNTIY
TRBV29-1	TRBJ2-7	SVSGGLEASYEQY
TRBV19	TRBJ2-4	ASRENTGVAKNIQY
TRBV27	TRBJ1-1	ASSLSATNTEAF
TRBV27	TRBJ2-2	ASSLSWGGELF
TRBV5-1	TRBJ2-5	ASSAGQQKETQY
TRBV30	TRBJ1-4	AWSVRGANEKLF
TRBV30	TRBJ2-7	AWTGQDSYEQY
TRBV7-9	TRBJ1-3	ASSLVGLNTIY
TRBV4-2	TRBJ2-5	ASSQDWQETQY
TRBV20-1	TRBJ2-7	SARTGLLNPYEQY
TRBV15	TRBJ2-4	ATSQDVGWAKNIQY
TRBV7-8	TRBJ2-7	ASSLEVATYEQY
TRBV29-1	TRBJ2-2	SAVYTGEPF
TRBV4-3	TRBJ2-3	ASSPQGGTDTQY
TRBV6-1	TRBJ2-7	ASSTGQSSYEQY
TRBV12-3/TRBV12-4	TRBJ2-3	ASSLSSIPPTQY
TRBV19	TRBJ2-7	ASSVSRGTFHEQY
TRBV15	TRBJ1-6	ATSRDRVVTGSPLH
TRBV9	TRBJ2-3	ASSVDPGGGLFTDTQY
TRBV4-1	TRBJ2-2	ASSPRTFEANTGELF
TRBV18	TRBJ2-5	ASSPGTPLETQY
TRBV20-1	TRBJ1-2	SAPPDWGTNYGYT
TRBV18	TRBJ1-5	ASSPYRAVSNQPQH
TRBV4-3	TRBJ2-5	ASSQERAGGLETQY
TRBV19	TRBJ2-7	ASSIGLAGASAYEQY
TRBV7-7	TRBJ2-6	ASSPGQGSGANVLT
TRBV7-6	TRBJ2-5	ASSLETGARETQY
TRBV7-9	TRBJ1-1	ASSLVAPNTEAF
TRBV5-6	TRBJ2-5	ASEVTGPYQETQY
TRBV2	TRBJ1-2	ASSPGQPNYGYT
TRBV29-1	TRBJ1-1	SVVGGLGTEAF
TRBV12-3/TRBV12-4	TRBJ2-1	ASSLPTGLNEQF
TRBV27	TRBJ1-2	ASSLGTGGYGYT
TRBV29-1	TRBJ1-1	SVEETGLNTEAF